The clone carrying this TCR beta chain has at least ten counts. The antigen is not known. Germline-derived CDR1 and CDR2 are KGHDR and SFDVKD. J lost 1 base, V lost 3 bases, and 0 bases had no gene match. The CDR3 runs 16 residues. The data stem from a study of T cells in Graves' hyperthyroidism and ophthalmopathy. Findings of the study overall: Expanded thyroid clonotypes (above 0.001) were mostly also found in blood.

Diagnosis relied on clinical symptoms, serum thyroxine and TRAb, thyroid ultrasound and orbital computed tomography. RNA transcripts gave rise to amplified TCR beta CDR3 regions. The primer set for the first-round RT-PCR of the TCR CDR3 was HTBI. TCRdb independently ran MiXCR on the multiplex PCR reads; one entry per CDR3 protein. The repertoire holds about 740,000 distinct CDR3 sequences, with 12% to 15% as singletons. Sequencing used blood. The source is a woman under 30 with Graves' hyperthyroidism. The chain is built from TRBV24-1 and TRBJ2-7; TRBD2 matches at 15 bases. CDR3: CATSDGTSGRSYEQYF. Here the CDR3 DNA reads TGTGCCACCAGTGATGGGACTAGCGGGAGGTCCTACGAGCAGTACTTC.